This TCR beta chain stems from a study of Ad26.COV2.S vaccination and SARS-CoV-2 variants. Study context: Ad26.COV2.S was injected intramuscularly once or twice, 56 days apart.

As for treatment: about 20 received Ad26.COV2.S at low or high dose, single or two shots; five or six received placebo; per-sample allocation not given. Collection of the samples took place on day 63 after the first injection of vaccine or placebo. This CDR3 is 19 amino acids long. The trim removed 1 base at V and 4 bases at J, leaving 16 bases unmatched. Per the germline V gene, CDR1 is SGDLS and CDR2 is YYNGEE. Produced via immunoSEQ multiplex PCR; TCRdb's table is partial and in-frame only. The data hold fewer than 300,000 clones, with around 87% observed a single time. This chain links TRBV9 with TRBJ2-1; 8 bases line up with TRBD2. This TCR derives from a person aged 18-65 years who received the Ad26.COV2.S COVID-19 vaccine or a placebo. The sample consisted of peripheral blood, taken in a trial of Ad26.COV2.S vaccine versus placebo. CDR3 sequence (DNA): TGTGCCAGCAGCGTATCAGGCGCGGGAGGACCCAAGGGGTACAATGAGCAGTTCTTC. This sequence encodes CASSVSGAGGPKGYNEQFF. Using reference TRBV9 and TRBJ2-1 for the parts outside the CDR3, the full variable domain is DSGVTQTPKHLITATGQRVTLRCSPRSGDLSVYWYQQSLDQGLQFLIQYYNGEERAKGNILERFSAQQFPDLHSELNLSSLELGDSALYFCASSVSGAGGPKGYNEQFFGPGTRLTVL.